The 12 T cell receptor beta chains below all came from one sample that was sequenced in a study of kidney transplant recipient with SARS-CoV-2 infection (dated by TCRdb to the early 2020s). The sample's time point label is to be understood as: pre-pandemic baseline sample and day 111 after first positive SARS-CoV-2 test. The data were produced on an Illumina MiSeq. The public sequencing data were trimmed at Q25 with fastp and processed into clonotypes with MiXCR by TCRdb, which kept only in-frame beta chains. Here each entry gathers all rows of one CDR3 protein and keeps the most common genes and DNA. Counted in this sample were 200,000 to 250,000 distinct CDR3 sequences; 29% of them appeared once. The ten biggest clones cover around 6.8% of the sample. Source: a blood sample, taken at baseline and on day 111 from a kidney transplant recipient. The source is a male patient between 25 and 39 years old who had COVID-19 and was a kidney transplant recipient. Some T cells may be donor cells from the graft after a transplant.

In this sample, this clonotype turned up many times. The CDR3 bases are TGTGGCATGCGGGATAGGATAACACAAAGTCGGGCCAACGTCCTGACTTTC. Encoded protein: CGMRDRITQSRANVLTF. V usage is TRBV8-2 and J usage is TRBJ2-6; the table's D call, TRBD1, has no DNA check behind it. TRBV8-2 represents a pseudogene. There are 17 residues in the CDR3.

This clonotype occurred many times. The CDR3 nucleotides read TGCGCCAGCAGTGTCGGGACCACTTCTAGAAAGACCTATGGCTACACCTTC. It yields the protein CASSVGTTSRKTYGYTF. The rearrangement links TRBV10-2 to TRBJ1-2, with D tentatively TRBD1 (5 bases). Trimming cost V 4 bases and J 4 bases, with 22 bases left between them. The CDR3 has 17 amino acids. In germline, CDR1 is WSHSY, CDR2 SAAADI.

This clonotype has ten or more counts. This chain joins TRBV20-1 and TRBJ1-1, with 8 bases aligning to TRBD1. Germline CDR1 and CDR2: DFQATT and SNEGSKA (reference sequence). The CDR3 is 13 amino acids. Trimming cost V 2 bases and J 3 bases; bases outside gene matches: 2. For the CDR3, the DNA is TGCAGTGCTAGATACAGGGGGGACACTGAAGCTTTCTTT. Residues: CSARYRGDTEAFF.

As for this clonotype: Being one base from a much bigger clone, this may be a read error. The chain has TRBV11-2 and TRBJ2-1; unclear D gene. CDR3 size: 16 residues. Germline loops: CDR1 SGHAT, CDR2 FQNNGV. The CDR3 sequence is CASSLEVATPYNEQSF. The CDR3 DNA is TGTGCCAGCAGCTTAGAGGTAGCTACTCCGTACAATGAGCAGTCCTTC.

This clonotype appeared many times. V is TRBV27 and J is TRBJ1-5; D possibly corresponds to TRBD1 (5 bases). Germline assignment: CDR1 MNHEY and CDR2 SMNVEV (reference sequence). Trimming left V 6 bases short and J 4 bases short, with 10 bases between. The CDR3 totals 13 residues. The CDR3 loop reads CASSRDRNQPQHF. CDR3 in DNA: TGTGCCAGCAGCAGGGACCGGAATCAGCCCCAGCATTTT.

This clonotype has at least ten counts. This rearrangement joins TRBV27 to TRBJ1-1; possible D gene TRBD1, 6 bases. This CDR3 spans 17 amino acids. Germline CDR1 MNHEY, CDR2 SMNVEV (reference sequence). V dropped 2 bases and J dropped 0 bases, with 16 bases sitting between them. CDR3 DNA sequence: TGTGCCAGCAGTTTAAACAGGGACCGCATGCTGAACACTGAAGCTTTCTTT. Translation: CASSLNRDRMLNTEAFF.

This clonotype has ten or more counts. The chain uses TRBV3-1 and TRBJ1-2; D not certain. From germline, CDR1 is LGHDT and CDR2 YNNKEL (reference sequence). This CDR3 comprises 17 residues. Between the trimmed V and J ends, which lost 5 bases and 4 bases, there was a span of 23 bases. For the CDR3, the DNA is TGTGCCAGCAGCATACAGTGCACCCTTCGAAAGACCTATGGCTACACCTTC. Residues: CASSIQCTLRKTYGYTF.

This clonotype was counted ten times or more. This chain uses TRBV21-1 with TRBJ2-3. TRBV21-1 is tagged as a pseudogene. CDR3 size: 17 residues. The CDR3 sequence is CASSKAVATVMQDTQYF. DNA for the CDR3: TGTGCCAGCAGTAAAGCTGTAGCTACAGTCATGCAAGATACGCAGTATTTT.

As for this clonotype: A much larger clone differs by one base, so this may be a read error. The chain has TRBV9 and TRBJ1-2, with D tentatively TRBD1 (5 bases). The CDR3 is made up of 18 amino acids. Germline V gene sequence: CDR1 SGDLS, CDR2 YYNGEE. Here the CDR3 reads CSSSGHGTARDTNYGYTF. In DNA form, the CDR3 reads TGTTCCAGCAGCGGCCACGGGACGGCTCGAGATACTAACTATGGCTACACCTTC.

The sample holds many counts of this clonotype. The rearrangement links TRBV16 to TRBJ1-2, with D hard to call. The CDR3 extends over 17 amino acids. Germline V CDR1 and CDR2: KGHSY, FQNENV. V shed 4 bases and J shed 4 bases, with 22 bases lying between them. CDR3 nucleotides: TGTGCCAGCAGCCGTGTTAAGGTCGTTAGAAAGACCTATGGCTACACCTTC. Translated: CASSRVKVVRKTYGYTF. Drawing the rest from reference TRBV16 and TRBJ1-2, the complete variable domain is GEEVAQTPKHLVRGEGQKAKLYCAPIKGHSYVFWYQQVLKNEFKFLISFQNENVFDETGMPKERFSAKCLPNSPCSLEIQATKLEDSAVYFCASSRVKVVRKTYGYTFGSGTRLTVV.

This clonotype was recorded at least ten times. This sequence joins TRBV20-1 and TRBJ2-1; a weak D match, TRBD2 (6 bases). This CDR3 has 13 amino acids. Germline-derived CDR1 and CDR2 are DFQATT and SNEGSKA (reference sequence). Between the trimmed V and J ends, which lost 4 bases and 5 bases, there was a span of 12 bases. The CDR3 DNA follows: TGCAGTGCTACTGCGGGACGGGACAATGAGCAGTTCTTC. Residues: CSATAGRDNEQFF.

Comment on this clonotype: One base away lies a much larger clone, so this may be a sequencing read error. The genes are TRBV6-5 and TRBJ2-6; possible D gene TRBD1, 5 bases. Germline V gene sequence: CDR1 MNHEY, CDR2 SVGAGI. The CDR3 extends over 16 amino acids. CDR3 coding DNA: TGTGCCAGCAGTTACTCTCGGTCCTCTGGGGCCGACGTCCTGACTTTC. Translated, it gives CASSYSRSSGADVLTF.